The 24 T cell receptor beta chains below all came from one sample that was sequenced in a study of Ad26.COV2.S vaccination and SARS-CoV-2 variants. Libraries were prepared by immunoSEQ multiplex PCR; TCRdb keeps only in-frame clonotypes and omits some of them. The table has approximately 410,000 clones, around 92% seen once. As to treatment: some 20 received Ad26.COV2.S at low or high dose, single or two shots; about 5 received placebo; per-sample allocation not given. At day 63 after the first vaccine or placebo injection, samples were drawn. Sequenced here: peripheral blood, sampled in a trial of Ad26.COV2.S vaccine versus placebo. These receptors came from a person aged 18 to 59 who received the Ad26.COV2.S COVID-19 vaccine or a placebo.

The chain couples TRBV7-9 to TRBJ1-2; D might be TRBD1 (5 bases). CDR3 size: 13 residues. Trimming stripped 3 bases from V and 6 bases from J, with 11 bases between. Germline assignment: CDR1 SEHNR and CDR2 FQNEAQ (reference sequence). The CDR3 loop reads CASSFGTVNGYTF. The DNA of the CDR3 is TGTGCCAGCAGCTTCGGGACCGTTAATGGCTACACCTTC.

The chain joins TRBV2 to TRBJ1-1, with 7 bases matching TRBD1. The CDR3 is 14 amino acids. Germline V gene data show CDR1 as SNHLY and CDR2 as FYNNEI. Losses at the gene ends were 3 bases for V and 7 bases for J; bases not matched to a gene: 8. In DNA, the CDR3 is TGTGCCAGCAGTGATCAGGGGGTGAGTGGTGAAGCTTTCTTT. As protein: CASSDQGVSGEAFF.

V is TRBV5-1 and J is TRBJ2-5; 7 bases agree with TRBD2. The germline V gene encodes CDR1 SGHRS and CDR2 YFSETQ. Trimming cost V 6 bases and J 2 bases; bases outside gene matches: 7. The CDR3 sequence is 14 residues long. The CDR3 bases are TGCGCCAGCACCCCCGGGGGGAGGCAAGAGACCCAGTACTTC. Protein sequence: CASTPGGRQETQYF.

This clone appeared once. The V and J genes are TRBV21-1 and TRBJ2-3; the tabulated D call, TRBD2, remains unverified against the DNA. TRBV21-1 is a pseudogene. This CDR3 region has 15 residues. The CDR3 sequence is CASSPHRLSKDTQYF. The CDR3 DNA is TGTGCCAGCAGCCCGCATCGCTTAAGCAAAGATACGCAGTATTTT.

This rearrangement joins TRBV19 to TRBJ2-7, with D tentatively TRBD1 (6 bases). V lost 6 bases and J lost 5, with 23 bases in between. The CDR3 is 16 residues long. Germline lookup yields CDR1 LNHDA and CDR2 SQIVND (reference sequence). The CDR3 loop is CASSWTQGLTIHEQYF. Written as DNA, the CDR3 is TGTGCCAGTAGCTGGACTCAGGGGCTCACCATCCACGAGCAGTACTTC.

A remark on this clone: This sample also contains other DNA sequences that code for the same CDR3. The chain combines TRBV7-9 with TRBJ1-1; no clear D gene. This CDR3 has 11 residues. V dropped 3 bases and J dropped 7 bases, with 6 bases sitting between them. The V gene's germline CDR1 is SEHNR and CDR2 FQNEAQ (reference sequence). The CDR3 loop is CASSFISEAFF. As DNA, the CDR3 is TGTGCCAGCAGCTTCATTAGTGAAGCTTTCTTT.

The chain is built from TRBV30 and TRBJ1-4; D gene uncertain. The CDR3 contains 13 residues. The germline V gene encodes CDR1 GTSNPN and CDR2 SVGIG (reference sequence). Between the trimmed V and J ends, which lost 2 bases and 4 bases, there was a span of 8 bases. CDR3 sequence reads: CAWSPSFNEKLFF. The CDR3 coding sequence is TGTGCCTGGAGTCCCAGTTTTAATGAAAAACTGTTTTTT.

This chain uses TRBV5-6 with TRBJ1-2; 7 positions agree with TRBD1. The germline gives CDR1 SGHDT, CDR2 YYEEEE. V was pared by 6 bases and J by 0 bases, with 17 bases of the junction left unmatched. The CDR3 is 18 residues long. CDR3 coding DNA: TGTGCCAGCACCGACGAGATTGAACAGGGGTCAACTAACTATGGCTACACCTTC. The encoded protein is CASTDEIEQGSTNYGYTF.

This clone was picked up one time. The V and J genes are TRBV7-7 and TRBJ2-5; D gene unclear. The CDR3 covers 14 residues. The V gene lost 2 bases and the J gene lost 8 bases, with 15 bases spanning the gap. Per germline, CDR1 SSHAT and CDR2 FNYEAQ (reference sequence). This CDR3 is CASSLIPLLDTQYF. CDR3 nucleotides: TGTGCCAGCAGCTTAATTCCACTACTGGATACCCAGTACTTC.

The chain uses TRBV27 and TRBJ1-2, with TRBD1 as a possible D gene (5 bases). V dropped 6 bases and J dropped 8 bases, with 13 bases sitting between them. This CDR3 region has 12 residues. CDR1 is MNHEY, CDR2 SMNVEV, per germline (reference sequence). This CDR3 reads CASSRGGEGYTF. The CDR3 DNA follows: TGTGCCAGCAGCCGGGGGGGAGAAGGCTACACCTTC.

The chain links TRBV7-8 to TRBJ1-1; D perhaps matches TRBD1 (6 bases). This CDR3 has 17 residues. Trimming stripped 2 bases from V and 3 bases from J, with 19 bases between. Germline CDR1 reads SGHVS; CDR2 reads FQNEAQ. The CDR3, as DNA: TGTGCCAGCAGCTTAACCGTTAGGAGGGGGGTGGACACTGAAGCTTTCTTT. Translating it yields CASSLTVRRGVDTEAFF.

This clone was recorded a few times. The genes are TRBV3-1 (or the pseudogene TRBV3-2) and TRBJ1-2; 7 nucleotides line up with TRBD1. The CDR3 spans 14 residues. Trimming at V came to 2 bases and at J to 2 bases, leaving 2 bases not matched to a gene. The V gene's germline CDR1 is LGHDT and CDR2 YNNKEL (reference sequence). This CDR3 is CASSQTGVNYGYTF. The CDR3 region has the DNA TGTGCCAGCAGCCAAACAGGGGTGAACTATGGCTACACCTTC.

The chain couples TRBV11-2 to TRBJ1-2; D is undetermined. The V gene lost 9 bases and the J gene lost 5 bases, with 13 bases spanning the gap. Germline V gives CDR1 SGHAT, CDR2 FQNNGV. The CDR3 consists of 12 residues. The CDR3 protein is CASSSGLYGYTF. CDR3 coding DNA: TGTGCCAGTTCGTCGGGCCTATATGGCTACACCTTC.

With regard to this clone: The same CDR3 arises from other DNA sequences in this sample as well. The chain is built from TRBV5-5 and TRBJ2-2, with D tentatively TRBD2 (6 bases). The CDR3 is 14 amino acids. V lost 4 bases, J lost 0 bases, and 7 bases lay in between. Per the germline V gene, CDR1 is SGHKS and CDR2 is YYEKEE (reference sequence). The CDR3 DNA follows: TGTGCCAGCAGCCGGGGGACGAACACCGGGGAGCTGTTTTTT. This sequence encodes CASSRGTNTGELFF.

This chain connects TRBV19 to TRBJ2-7, with TRBD1 matching 10 bases. CDR3 length: 15 residues. The V gene's germline CDR1 is LNHDA and CDR2 SQIVND (reference sequence). Trimming at V came to 3 bases and at J to 4 bases, leaving 6 bases not matched to a gene. The CDR3 DNA reads TGTGCCAGTAGTATCGGCGGGACAGGGGTTTACGAGCAGTACTTC. Its protein product is CASSIGGTGVYEQYF.

The chain is built from TRBV27 and TRBJ2-7; the D is unclear. CDR3 length: 16 residues. V was pared by 3 bases and J by 3 bases, with 18 bases between. Germline assignment: CDR1 MNHEY and CDR2 SMNVEV (reference sequence). The CDR3 bases are TGTGCCAGCAGTTTCGGCTTCCGAGGAAACCACTACGAGCAGTACTTC. This gives the protein CASSFGFRGNHYEQYF.

The chain uses TRBV7-9 and TRBJ2-7, with TRBD2 identical over 11 bases. Trimming cost V 2 bases and J 1 base; bases outside gene matches: 1. The germline V gene has CDR1 SEHNR and CDR2 FQNEAQ (reference sequence). The CDR3 sequence is 15 residues long. The CDR3 reads CASSLRTSGSYEQYF. Here the CDR3 DNA reads TGTGCCAGCAGCTTACGGACTAGCGGGTCCTACGAGCAGTACTTC.

The gene calls are TRBV4-1 and TRBJ2-5; D unresolved. Between the trimmed V and J ends, which lost 1 base and 2 bases, there was a span of 5 bases. Per the germline V gene, CDR1 is MGHRA and CDR2 is YSYEKL. This CDR3 has 13 amino acids. The CDR3 here is CASSQARQETQYF. CDR3 nucleotide sequence: TGCGCCAGCAGCCAAGCCAGGCAAGAGACCCAGTACTTC.

The J gene is TRBJ2-2, the V gene TRBV29-1, with D unclear. V lost 0 bases to trimming and J lost 2 bases, with 7 bases between them. Germline-derived CDR1 and CDR2 are SQVTM and ANQGSEA. This CDR3 is built from 14 residues. CDR3 loop: CSVEDGLNTGELFF. For the CDR3, the DNA is TGCAGCGTTGAAGATGGGCTAAACACCGGGGAGCTGTTTTTT.

The genes are TRBV6-6 and TRBJ2-1; D is unresolved. V gave up 5 bases and J gave up 0 bases, with 17 bases separating them. CDR1 MNHNY and CDR2 SVGAGI come from the germline V gene (reference sequence). This CDR3 region has 17 residues. DNA of the CDR3: TGTGCCAGCAGTCGATCTGGCGGCGGTTACTCCTACAATGAGCAGTTCTTC. As protein: CASSRSGGGYSYNEQFF.

The chain has TRBV4-3 and TRBJ2-1; tentatively, D is TRBD2 (6 bases). V lost 4 bases, J lost 9 bases, and 16 bases lay in between. CDR1 LGHNA and CDR2 YSLEER come from the germline V gene. The CDR3 sequence is 14 residues long. CDR3 amino acids: CASSPLPGDREQFF. The DNA for the CDR3 is TGCGCCAGCAGCCCCCTCCCGGGGGACCGTGAGCAGTTCTTC.

J is TRBJ1-1 and V is TRBV7-2, with a tentative D call TRBD1 (5 bases). CDR1 is SGHTA and CDR2 is FQGNSA in the germline V gene. Trimming left V 1 base short and J 4 bases short, with 10 bases between. The CDR3 contains 14 residues. For the CDR3, the DNA is TGTGCCAGCAGCTTAGATACAGGACCCACTGAAGCTTTCTTT. Translated, it gives CASSLDTGPTEAFF.

The chain uses TRBV14 and TRBJ1-1, with D tentatively TRBD1 (5 bases). V lost 8 bases to trimming and J lost 1 base, with 11 bases between them. This CDR3 comprises 13 residues. From germline, CDR1 is SGHDN and CDR2 FVKESK. CDR3 in DNA: TGTGCCAGCGTGGGCCAGGGGAACACTGAAGCTTTCTTT. This sequence encodes CASVGQGNTEAFF.

J is TRBJ2-1 and V is TRBV11-2; 7 positions agree with TRBD2. Germline-derived CDR1 and CDR2 are SGHAT and FQNNGV. The CDR3 has 17 residues. Germline trimming cut 1 base from V and 7 bases from J; bases unmatched to any gene: 13. The CDR3 protein is CASSLAPGYKGGNEQFF. DNA for the CDR3: TGTGCCAGCAGCTTAGCTCCGGGATACAAGGGAGGGAATGAGCAGTTCTTC.